This T cell receptor beta chain was sequenced during a study of T cells expressing NK-cell markers. The study, taken as a whole, reports: In a handful of donors, dominant clonotypes made up roughly 28.3-65% of CD3+CD56-NKG2C+ cells.

A 5'RACE template switching approach incorporating UMIs was used to make TCR beta cDNA. TCRdb reprocessed the 5' RACE reads and keeps a single row for each CDR3 protein, giving no DNA. The sample totals about 110,000 distinct CDR3 sequences. Per the germline V gene, CDR1 is DFQATT and CDR2 is SNEGSKA (reference sequence). The CDR3 covers 15 residues. Concerning this clonotype: The antigen remains unidentified.

This receptor was identified in a woman between 18 and 75 years old in good health. The sequenced material came from blood T cells: a sorted CD56 or NKG2C T cell subset, CD4+ or CD8+ T cells, or bulk PBMC T cells (not recorded which). The chain carries TRBV20-1 and TRBJ2-1; TCRdb designates TRBD2, a call that cannot be tested without DNA. CDR3 region: CSARLGLAGGNEQFF.